Sequencing of this T cell receptor beta chain was carried out in a study of T cells in Graves' hyperthyroidism and ophthalmopathy. The study, taken as a whole, reports: Researchers report that a 13 V-J model separated ophthalmopathy from stable hyperthyroidism.

An approximately 10 ml volume of fresh peripheral blood provided the PBMCs. The CDR3 loop spans 14 amino acids. Germline V CDR1 and CDR2: PRHDT, FYEKMQ (reference sequence). Losses at the gene ends were 5 bases for V and 15 bases for J; bases not matched to a gene: 14. For this clonotype: What it binds is unknown.

There were TCR beta CDR3 regions amplified from RNA transcripts. The HTBI primer set was used in a first-round RT-PCR of the TCR CDR3. TCRdb used MiXCR to reprocess the multiplex PCR reads, holding one entry per CDR3 protein. The table lists around 270,000 distinct CDR3 sequences, roughly 19% of them singletons. The sequenced sample was blood. This chain links TRBV13 with TRBJ2-1, with 9 bases aligning to TRBD2. The source is a man aged 50-60 years with Graves' ophthalmopathy. The CDR3 bases are TGTGCCAGCAGCGGAGGTGGACTAGCGTTATCTGCGTTCTTC. Translated, it gives CASSGGGLALSAFF.